This T cell receptor beta chain was identified in a study of blood T cells in healthy people across ages. Notes on this clonotype: The junction departs from the called germline gene at one end, perhaps through a read error.

About 10 milliliters of peripheral blood were drawn from each donor into EDTA-treated tubes. Next came a second PCR, run for about 6 to 12 cycles, which used a sample-barcoded 5' primer along with a J-beta primer mix. A single record per CDR3 protein comes from TCRdb applying MiXCR to the 5' RACE reads. The sample has 600,000 to 1,000,000 distinct CDR3 sequences, around 25% seen once. This CDR3 contains 16 residues. CDR1 is LGHNA, CDR2 YSLEER, per germline. These data were likewise used in another study, on T cells of mothers and their children. That investigation notes: Researchers put all of the extracted RNA into cDNA synthesis, using 1.5 ug per 15 ul. Slightly higher but non-significant overlap marked related mother-child pairs versus unrelated pairs.

The source of this sequence is a boy aged 5 to 17 in good health. The chain links TRBV4-3 to TRBJ2-5; 13 bases are shared with TRBD2. The J call may not be correct, given that the DNA end is closer to TRBJ2-7. Specimen: blood. Here the CDR3 reads CAGSQDGTSGTVEQYF. The CDR3 bases are TGCGCCGGCAGCCAAGACGGGACTAGCGGGACGGTCGAGCAGTACTTC.